This T cell receptor beta chain is from a study of breast tumors, draining lymph nodes, adjacent tissues. The lymph nodes were axillary draining lymph nodes from breast cancer patients. General observations from the study: Data fit most tumor T cells coming from lymph node, expanding in tumor. Tumor TCR diversity was below lymph nodes but above nontumor tissue. The lymph node origin of tumor T cells was framed as consistent with a hypothesis, not demonstrated. Luminal-like breast cancer showed significantly higher tumor–nontumor repertoire similarity than basal-like.

The CDR3 sequence is 14 residues long. Germline V gene sequence: CDR1 SGHAT, CDR2 FQDESV (reference sequence). Trimming removed 0 bases at V and 4 bases at J, with 10 bases between. TCRdb analysed the multiplex PCR reads with MiXCR anew, one entry per CDR3 protein. The sample comprises 90,000 to 120,000 distinct CDR3 sequences, about 20% of which are singletons, and 1% to 1.5% rests with the top ten. This clonotype was seen ten or more times. Antigen: not known. The chain has TRBV11-1 and TRBJ2-7; a weak D match, TRBD2 (6 bases). The source material was axillary lymph node tissue. The clonotype was recovered from a female donor with breast cancer. Some clones in this sample may be carry-over from other donors' samples. The DNA for the CDR3 is TGTGCCAGCAGCTTAGCGGGGGGTATGTACGAGCAGTACTTC. Amino acids: CASSLAGGMYEQYF.